This T cell receptor beta chain was recorded in a study of blood T cells in healthy people across ages. The CDR3 runs to 16 residues. Germline CDR1 and CDR2: SGHNT and YYREEE (reference sequence). V lost 3 bases and J lost 2; bases outside the gene matches: 7. For the second PCR, which ran for roughly 6 to 12 cycles, a sample-barcoded 5' primer and a J-beta primer mix were used. One entry per CDR3 protein results from TCRdb running MiXCR on the 5' RACE reads. This table has about 1.6 million distinct CDR3 sequences, roughly 32% appearing once. The receptor was derived from a woman under 40 in good health. Material: blood. The chain has TRBV5-4 and TRBJ2-3, with TRBD2 matching over 9 bases. The CDR3 nucleotides read TGTGCCAGCAGCTATAGCGGGGGAGCAACCACAGATACGCAGTATTTT. Amino acids: CASSYSGGATTDTQYF.